The rows below give T cell receptor beta chains drawn from one sample of a study of tumor-infiltrating lymphocytes in primary liver carcinoma. TCRdb independently ran MiXCR on the multiplex PCR reads; one entry per CDR3 protein. The sample carries under 85,000 distinct CDR3 sequences, approximately 72% recorded once. Sequencing used liver tumor tissue from sampling region 1. These receptors were taken from a middle-aged man with primary liver carcinoma and hepatitis B virus infection. The CDR3 runs from the conserved cysteine through the conserved F or W. Each record gives: clone size, D gene, J gene, V gene, CDR3 DNA, CDR3 protein. The D gene is left open where the match is weak. Size is omitted from some rows. Given values are once, few, many or a class for expanded clones.

many	.	TRBJ1-1	TRBV6-6	TGTGCCAGCAGTTACTCGAGACACAAGAACACTGAAGCTTCCTTT	CASSYSRHKNTEASF
.	.	TRBJ2-1	TRBV11-2	TGTGTCAGCGTACTAGGGGACCCTCGGGGACATGAGCAGTTCTTC	CVSVLGDPRGHEQFF
.	.	TRBJ1-1	TRBV29-1	TGCAGCGGGGGGATTGGCAGTGAAGCTTTCTTC	CSGGIGSEAFF
many	.	TRBJ1-3	TRBV7-8	TGTGCCAGCAGCTTAGCTTATGACCCAGGGGATGGAAACACCATATATTTT	CASSLAYDPGDGNTIYF
.	.	TRBJ2-3	TRBV7-8	TGTACCAGCAGCTTAGTTGGAGGAGGCACATATACGCAGTATTTT	CTSSLVGGGTYTQYF
once	.	TRBJ1-1	TRBV10-2	TGCGTCAGCACTCTCCGTGATGGCACTGAAGCCTTCTTT	CVSTLRDGTEAFF
.	.	TRBJ2-3	TRBV11-2	TGTGGCGGATGGGCACGGGAACCCGCAGATACGCAGTATTTT	CGGWAREPADTQYF
.	.	TRBJ2-1	TRBV19	TGTGCCAGTAGTGATGGGACACTGAACAATGAGCAGTTCTTC	CASSDGTLNNEQFF
once	.	TRBJ2-7	TRBV10-3	TGTGCCATCAGTGAGGGATCCCGCATTCTATACGAGCAGTACTTC	CAISEGSRILYEQYF
once	.	TRBJ2-1	TRBV12-3/TRBV12-4	TGTGCCAACAGCTCGGTAAATCGGGAGAGGCCATACAATGAGCAGTTCTTC	CANSSVNRERPYNEQFF
.	.	TRBJ1-2	TRBV29-1	TGCAGCGTTGCTGCCGGGGCATATCTTAACTATGGCTACACCTTC	CSVAAGAYLNYGYTF
.	TRBD1	TRBJ1-2	TRBV29-1	TGCAGCGTTACTGCAGGGACAGACCTTAACTATGGCTACACCTTC	CSVTAGTDLNYGYTF
.	.	TRBJ2-1	TRBV13	TGTACCAGCAGCTTAGTAAATGAGCAGTTCTTC	CTSSLVNEQFF
.	.	TRBJ2-1	TRBV30	TGTGCCTGGGATGAGACTAACGGGGTCTACAATGAGCAGTTCTTC	CAWDETNGVYNEQFF
many	.	TRBJ1-2	TRBV6-5	TGTGCCAGCAGTTACTCAAGGGGGGATGGCTACACCTTC	CASSYSRGDGYTF
.	.	TRBJ1-1	TRBV6-5	TGTGCCAGCAGTTACGGTGGAATGAACACTGAAGCTTTCTTT	CASSYGGMNTEAFF
.	.	TRBJ1-3	TRBV6-1	TGTGCCGGCATGGAAGACACTATATATTTT	CAGMEDTIYF
.	.	TRBJ2-7	TRBV6-5	TGTGCCAGCAGTTACAGACTTTCCTACATGCAGTACTTC	CASSYRLSYMQYF
.	.	TRBJ1-2	TRBV28	TGTGCCAGCCAAAAGGGGGATATTAATGGCTACACCTTC	CASQKGDINGYTF
.	.	TRBJ2-1	TRBV25-1	TGTGTCAGCAGTGTGGGGCCCCAAGGGGAGCATGAGCAGTTCTTC	CVSSVGPQGEHEQFF
many	.	TRBJ2-7	TRBV5-1	TGCGCCAGCAGCTTGGAAAAGGCGGTAGGCCACGAGCAGTACTTC	CASSLEKAVGHEQYF
.	.	TRBJ2-2	TRBV6-5	TGTGCCGGCAGGGAGAGGGGCGGGGAGCTGTCTTTT	CAGRERGGELSF
.	TRBD2	TRBJ2-5	TRBV12-3/TRBV12-4	TGTGCCAGGAGCTCAGCAGGGAGGGGTCAAGAGACCCAGCACTTC	CARSSAGRGQETQHF
once	.	TRBJ2-5	TRBV12-3/TRBV12-4	TGTGCCAGCAGTTCAAGAGACGGGCAAGAGACCCAGTACTTC	CASSSRDGQETQYF
once	.	TRBJ1-5	TRBV11-2	TGTGCCAGTGGATATAAGGGCAGCAATCAGCCCCAGCATTTT	CASGYKGSNQPQHF
.	TRBD2	TRBJ2-1	TRBV5-1	TGCGCCAGCAGCTCCACACTAGCGGGCCCCTACAATGAGCAGTTCTTC	CASSSTLAGPYNEQFF
.	TRBD1	TRBJ1-1	TRBV12-3/TRBV12-4	TGTGCCAGTAGTCAGGGGGGCACTGAAGCTTCCTTT	CASSQGGTEASF
.	.	TRBJ1-2	TRBV5-5	TGTGCCAGCAGCCTTTCACAGGGAGAAGGAGACTACACCTTC	CASSLSQGEGDYTF
few	.	TRBJ2-5	TRBV19	TGTGCCAGTCAACCCCGGGACTTAGAGACCCAGTACTTC	CASQPRDLETQYF
.	TRBD1	TRBJ2-7	TRBV29-1	TGCAGTCTCCTGACAGGGGCCGGCTACGAGCAGTACTTC	CSLLTGAGYEQYF
.	TRBD2	TRBJ2-1	TRBV7-9	TGTACCAGCAGCTTAGCGTCGGGGACTAGCGGTAGCAGCTCCTACAATGAGCAGTTCTTC	CTSSLASGTSGSSSYNEQFF
.	.	TRBJ2-7	TRBV12-3/TRBV12-4	TGTTCCAGCAGTTCGGGTCCGGACGGCCGCCTTAACGAGCAGTACTTC	CSSSSGPDGRLNEQYF
.	.	TRBJ2-5	TRBV6-5	TGTGCCAGCAGGAAGGGAAGGCGGGAGACCCAGTACTTC	CASRKGRRETQYF
many	.	TRBJ2-1	TRBV29-1	TGCAGCGTTCGCCGGGGCGATGAGCAGTTCTTC	CSVRRGDEQFF
.	.	TRBJ2-1	TRBV11-1	TGTGCCATCAATTCTCCTAGGAATGAGCAGTTCTTC	CAINSPRNEQFF
.	.	TRBJ2-3	TRBV5-6	TGTGCCAGCAGTTCGAAACGGTGGGACTTCAACACAGATACACAGTGTTTT	CASSSKRWDFNTDTQCF
.	TRBD2	TRBJ2-2	TRBV5-1	TGCGCCAGCAGCCCAATCGGACTAGCGGGAGGCCCAGACACCGGGGAGCTGTTTTTT	CASSPIGLAGGPDTGELFF
.	.	TRBJ2-3	TRBV6-5	TGTGCCAGCACCCCGGAAGGGGGAGGGGGAGGGGTTAGCACAGATACGCAGTATTTT	CASTPEGGGGGVSTDTQYF
.	.	TRBJ2-1	TRBV11-2	TGTGCCAGCAGTTCAGCGGGCCTTGGCAATGAGGAGTTCTTC	CASSSAGLGNEEFF
many	.	TRBJ2-1	TRBV5-1	TGCGCCAGCAGCTTGGAGGCAGGGAACTACAATGAGCAGTTCTTC	CASSLEAGNYNEQFF
many	TRBD2	TRBJ2-2	TRBV10-2	TGCGCCAGCAGAATAGCGGGAGGGCCGGCCGGGGAGCTGTTTTTT	CASRIAGGPAGELFF
.	.	TRBJ2-2	TRBV6-5	TGTGCAAGGAGATCTCGGGGGCACTGGGTCACCGGGGAGCTGTTTTTT	CARRSRGHWVTGELFF
.	.	TRBJ2-7	TRBV14	TGTGCCAGCAGCCAGAACTCTGGACTTCCCGAGCAGTATTTC	CASSQNSGLPEQYF
once	.	TRBJ2-7	TRBV12-3/TRBV12-4	TGTACCAGCAGTTCTGGGACTGTCTCCAACGAGCAGTACTTC	CTSSSGTVSNEQYF
.	.	TRBJ1-4	TRBV2	TGTGCCAGCAGAGGATACAGTGCAACTAATGAAAAACTGTTTTTT	CASRGYSATNEKLFF